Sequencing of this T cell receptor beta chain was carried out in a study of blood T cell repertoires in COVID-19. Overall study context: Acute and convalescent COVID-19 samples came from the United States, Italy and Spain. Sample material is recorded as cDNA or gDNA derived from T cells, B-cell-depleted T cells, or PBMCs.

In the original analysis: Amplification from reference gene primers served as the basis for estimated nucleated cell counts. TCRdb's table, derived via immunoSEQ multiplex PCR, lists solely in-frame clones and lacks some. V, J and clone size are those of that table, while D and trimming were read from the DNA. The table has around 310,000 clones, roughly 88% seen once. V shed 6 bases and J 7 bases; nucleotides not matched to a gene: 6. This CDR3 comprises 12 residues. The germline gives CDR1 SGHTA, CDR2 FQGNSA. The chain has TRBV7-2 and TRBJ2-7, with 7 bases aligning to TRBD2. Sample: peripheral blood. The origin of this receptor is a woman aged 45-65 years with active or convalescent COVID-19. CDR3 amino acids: CASRGRGEEQYF. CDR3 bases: TGTGCCAGCAGGGGGAGGGGTGAGGAGCAGTACTTC.